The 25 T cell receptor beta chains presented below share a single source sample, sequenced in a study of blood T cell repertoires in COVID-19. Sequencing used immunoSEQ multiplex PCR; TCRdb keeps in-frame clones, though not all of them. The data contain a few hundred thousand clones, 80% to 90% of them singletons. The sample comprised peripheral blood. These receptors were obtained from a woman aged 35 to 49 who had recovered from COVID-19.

The CDR3 bases are TGTGCCAGCAGCTTACTCCTTCTTGGCAGTAACTATGGCTACACCTTC. Translated: CASSLLLLGSNYGYTF. The rearrangement joins TRBV7-3 to TRBJ1-2; D remains ambiguous. Germline CDR1 and CDR2: SGHTA and FQGTGA. The CDR3 is 16 amino acids. V was shortened by 2 bases and J by 1 base, with 14 bases between the two germline ends.

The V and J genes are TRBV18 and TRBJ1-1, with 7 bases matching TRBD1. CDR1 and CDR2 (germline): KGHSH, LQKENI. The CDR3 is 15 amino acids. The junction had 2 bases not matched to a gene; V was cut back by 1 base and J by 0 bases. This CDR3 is CASSPRDSMNTEAFF. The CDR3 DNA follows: TGTGCCAGCTCACCACGGGACAGCATGAACACTGAAGCTTTCTTT.

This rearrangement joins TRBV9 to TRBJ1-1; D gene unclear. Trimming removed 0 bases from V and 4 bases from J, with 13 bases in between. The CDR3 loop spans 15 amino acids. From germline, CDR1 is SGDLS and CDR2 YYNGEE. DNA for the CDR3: TGTGCCAGCAGCGTAGGGTTGGGAGGGCCCACTGAAGCTTTCTTT. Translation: CASSVGLGGPTEAFF.

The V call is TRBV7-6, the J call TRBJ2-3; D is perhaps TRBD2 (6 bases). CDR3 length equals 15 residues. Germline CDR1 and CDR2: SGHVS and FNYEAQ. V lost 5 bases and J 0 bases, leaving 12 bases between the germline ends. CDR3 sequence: CASSLGLESTDTQYF. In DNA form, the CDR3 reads TGTGCCAGCAGCCTGGGACTGGAAAGCACAGATACGCAGTATTTT.

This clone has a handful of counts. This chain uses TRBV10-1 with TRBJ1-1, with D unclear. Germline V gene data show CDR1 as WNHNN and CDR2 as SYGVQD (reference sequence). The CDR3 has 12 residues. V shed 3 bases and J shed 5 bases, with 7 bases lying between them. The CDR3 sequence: CASSDTGTEAFF. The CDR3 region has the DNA TGCGCCAGCAGTGACACGGGAACTGAAGCTTTCTTT.

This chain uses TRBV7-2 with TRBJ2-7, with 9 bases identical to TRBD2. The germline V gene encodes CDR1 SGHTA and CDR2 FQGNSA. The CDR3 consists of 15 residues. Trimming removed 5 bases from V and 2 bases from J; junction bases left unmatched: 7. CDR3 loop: CASSLAGGLAYEQYF. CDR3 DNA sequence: TGTGCCAGCAGCCTTGCGGGGGGGCTTGCCTACGAGCAGTACTTC.

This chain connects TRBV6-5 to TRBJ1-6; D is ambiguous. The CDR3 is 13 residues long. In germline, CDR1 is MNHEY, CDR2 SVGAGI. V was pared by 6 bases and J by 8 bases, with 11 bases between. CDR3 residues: CASRYRADSPLHF. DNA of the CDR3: TGTGCCAGCAGATACCGCGCGGATTCACCCCTCCACTTT.

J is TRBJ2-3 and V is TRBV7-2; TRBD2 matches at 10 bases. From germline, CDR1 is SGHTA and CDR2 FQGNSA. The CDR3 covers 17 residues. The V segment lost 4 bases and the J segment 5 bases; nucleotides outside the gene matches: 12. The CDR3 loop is CASSWISGGASGDTQYF. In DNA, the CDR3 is TGTGCCAGCAGCTGGATCAGCGGGGGGGCTTCCGGAGATACGCAGTATTTT.

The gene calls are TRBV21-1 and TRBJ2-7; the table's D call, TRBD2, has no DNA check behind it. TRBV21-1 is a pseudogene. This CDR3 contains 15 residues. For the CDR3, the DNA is TGTGCCATCCCGATCCCGGGACTAGCGGGATACGAGCAGTACGTC. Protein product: CAIPIPGLAGYEQYV.

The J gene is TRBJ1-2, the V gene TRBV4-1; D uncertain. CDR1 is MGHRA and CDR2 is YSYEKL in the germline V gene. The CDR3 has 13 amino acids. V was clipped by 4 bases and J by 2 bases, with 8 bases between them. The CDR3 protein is CASSPRGNYGYTF. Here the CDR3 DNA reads TGCGCCAGCAGCCCCCGAGGAAACTATGGCTACACCTTC.

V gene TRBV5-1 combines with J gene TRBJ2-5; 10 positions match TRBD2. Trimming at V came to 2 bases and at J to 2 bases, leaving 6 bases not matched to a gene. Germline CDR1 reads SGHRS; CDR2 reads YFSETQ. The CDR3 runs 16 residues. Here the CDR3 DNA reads TGCGCCAGCAGCTTCGGGGTAGCGGGGGGTCAAGAGACCCAGTACTTC. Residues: CASSFGVAGGQETQYF. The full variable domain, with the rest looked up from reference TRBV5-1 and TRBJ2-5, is KAGVTQTPRYLIKTRGQQVTLSCSPISGHRSVSWYQQTPGQGLQFLFEYFSETQRNKGNFPGRFSGRQFSNSRSEMNVSTLELGDSALYLCASSFGVAGGQETQYFGPGTRLLVL.

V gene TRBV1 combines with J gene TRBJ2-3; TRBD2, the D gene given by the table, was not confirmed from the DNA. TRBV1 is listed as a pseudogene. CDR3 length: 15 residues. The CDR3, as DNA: TGCACCAGCAGCCAAGCGGGAGGGCTGGAAGATACGCAGTATTTT. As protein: CTSSQAGGLEDTQYF.

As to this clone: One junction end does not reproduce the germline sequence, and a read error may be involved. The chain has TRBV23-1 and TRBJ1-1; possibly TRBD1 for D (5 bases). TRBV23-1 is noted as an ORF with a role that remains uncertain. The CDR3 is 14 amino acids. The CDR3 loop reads CASSHPDHRPQVTF. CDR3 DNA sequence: TGCGCCAGCAGTCATCCCGACCATAGACCACAGGTTACCTTT.

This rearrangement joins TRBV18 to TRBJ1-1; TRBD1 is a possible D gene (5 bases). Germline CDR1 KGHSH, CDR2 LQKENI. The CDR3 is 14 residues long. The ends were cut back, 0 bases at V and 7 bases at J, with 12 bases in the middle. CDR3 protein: CASSPPAGRVEAFF. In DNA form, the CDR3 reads TGTGCCAGCTCACCACCGGCAGGGCGTGTTGAAGCTTTCTTT.

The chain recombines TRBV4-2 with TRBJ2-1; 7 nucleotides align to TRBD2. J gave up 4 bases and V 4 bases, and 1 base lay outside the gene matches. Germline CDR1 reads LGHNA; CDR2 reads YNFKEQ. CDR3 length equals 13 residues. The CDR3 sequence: CASSRGGYNEQFF. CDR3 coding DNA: TGTGCCAGCAGCCGGGGGGGGTACAATGAGCAGTTCTTC.

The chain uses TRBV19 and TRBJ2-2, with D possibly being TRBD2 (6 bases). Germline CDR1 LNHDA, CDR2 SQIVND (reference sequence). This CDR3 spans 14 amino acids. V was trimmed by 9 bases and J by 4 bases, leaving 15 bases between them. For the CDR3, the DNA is TGTGCCAGCACCGGGACTTCTTCCACCGGGGAGCTGTTTTTT. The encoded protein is CASTGTSSTGELFF.

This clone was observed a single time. CDR3 residues: CASSGTYYNEQFF. The CDR3 region has the DNA TGTGCCAGCTCTGGGACTTACTACAATGAGCAGTTCTTC. The chain combines TRBV2 with TRBJ2-1; tentative D call: TRBD2 (6 bases). The V end was cut by 8 bases, the J end by 3 bases, with 11 bases between. The CDR3 runs 13 residues. Germline lookup yields CDR1 SNHLY and CDR2 FYNNEI.

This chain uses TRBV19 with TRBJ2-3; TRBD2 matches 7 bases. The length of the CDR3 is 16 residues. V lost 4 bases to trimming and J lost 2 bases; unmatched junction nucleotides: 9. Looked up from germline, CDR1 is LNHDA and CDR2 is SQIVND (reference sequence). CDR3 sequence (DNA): TGTGCCAGTAGTACCCCGCTAGCGGACTACACAGATACGCAGTATTTT. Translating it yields CASSTPLADYTDTQYF.

The CDR3 nucleotides read TGTGCCAGTAGTAGAGGACAGTACGAGCAGTACTTC. As protein: CASSRGQYEQYF. The chain has TRBV19 and TRBJ2-7; perhaps TRBD1 as D (6 bases). V gave up 4 bases and J gave up 4 bases, with 8 bases separating them. The CDR3 spans 12 residues. Germline-derived CDR1 and CDR2 are LNHDA and SQIVND (reference sequence).

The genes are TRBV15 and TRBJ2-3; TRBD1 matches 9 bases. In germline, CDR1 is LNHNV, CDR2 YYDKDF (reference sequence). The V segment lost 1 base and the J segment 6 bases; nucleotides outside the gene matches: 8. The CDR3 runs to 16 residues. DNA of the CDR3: TGTGCCACCAGCAGAGGTGCTTTAGGGACAGGGGATACGCAGTATTTT. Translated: CATSRGALGTGDTQYF.

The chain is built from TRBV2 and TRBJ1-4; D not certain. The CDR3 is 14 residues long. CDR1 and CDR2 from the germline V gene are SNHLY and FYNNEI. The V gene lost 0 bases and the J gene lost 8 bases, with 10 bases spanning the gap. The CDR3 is CASSEALSGEKLFF. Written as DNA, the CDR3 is TGTGCCAGCAGTGAAGCCTTAAGCGGGGAAAAACTGTTTTTT. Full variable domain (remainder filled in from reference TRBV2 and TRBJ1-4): EPEVTQTPSHQVTQMGQEVILRCVPISNHLYFYWYRQILGQKVEFLVSFYNNEISEKSEIFDDQFSVERPDGSNFTLKIRSTKLEDSAMYFCASSEALSGEKLFFGSGTQLSVL.

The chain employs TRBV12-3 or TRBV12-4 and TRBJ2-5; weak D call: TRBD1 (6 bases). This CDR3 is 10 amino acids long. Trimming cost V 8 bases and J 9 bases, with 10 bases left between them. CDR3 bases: TGTGCCAGCGGGCCAGGGGCCCAGTACTTC. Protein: CASGPGAQYF.

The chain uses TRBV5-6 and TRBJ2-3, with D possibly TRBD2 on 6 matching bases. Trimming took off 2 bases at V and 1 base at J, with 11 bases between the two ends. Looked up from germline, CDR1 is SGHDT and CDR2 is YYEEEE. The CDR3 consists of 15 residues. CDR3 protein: CASSLLAAGTDTQYF. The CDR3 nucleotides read TGTGCCAGCAGCTTATTAGCGGCAGGCACAGATACGCAGTATTTT.

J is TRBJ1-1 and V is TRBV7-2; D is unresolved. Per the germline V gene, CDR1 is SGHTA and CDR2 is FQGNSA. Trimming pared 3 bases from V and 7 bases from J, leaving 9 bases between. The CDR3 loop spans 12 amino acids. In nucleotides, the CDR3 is TGTGCCAGCAGCTTCGGAGGCATTGAAGCTTTCTTT. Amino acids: CASSFGGIEAFF.

In DNA, the CDR3 is TGTGCCAGCAGTTCTCGAGGGGGTTACTATGGCTACACCTTC. Translated, it gives CASSSRGGYYGYTF. V and J are TRBV28 and TRBJ1-2; TRBD1 is a possible D gene (6 bases). Germline lookup yields CDR1 MDHEN and CDR2 SYDVKM. V was shortened by 4 bases and J by 3 bases, with 12 bases between the two germline ends. This CDR3 is 14 amino acids long.